This T cell receptor beta chain came from a study of blood T cell repertoires in COVID-19. Overall study: Specimens from acute and convalescent COVID-19 originated in the United States, Italy and Spain. PBMCs, B-cell-depleted T cells, or T cells provided the cDNA or gDNA that made up the material.

Assay: immunoSEQ multiplex PCR; the TCRdb copy retains only in-frame clones and omits some. Of roughly 150,000 clones detected, approximately 91% appear once; the ten largest clones hold around 4.8%. The V end lost 6 bases, the J end lost 5 bases, and 16 bases lay between the germline ends. Germline values: CDR1 MNHEY, CDR2 SVGAGI. The CDR3 contains 14 residues. Sequenced: peripheral blood. The J gene is TRBJ1-1, the V gene TRBV6-5; the D gene is possibly TRBD1 (5 bases). This clonotype was obtained from a young man with COVID-19, enrolled during active disease. CDR3 protein: CASRSPGFQTEAFF. The CDR3 DNA is TGTGCCAGCAGGTCACCAGGGTTCCAAACTGAAGCTTTCTTT.